Listed below are T cell receptor beta chains from one sample, sequenced in a study of follicular helper T cells after annual influenza vaccination. Libraries were prepared by immunoSEQ multiplex PCR; TCRdb keeps only in-frame clonotypes and omits some of them. In the table there are approximately 10,000 clones, over 75% of which are singletons. This sample comprised CXCR5+ CD38- circulating T follicular helper cells from blood, obtained on the day of influenza vaccination. These receptors were collected from an adult who received the influenza vaccine. Each CDR3 is given with its conserved first and last residue. The D gene is left open where the match is weak. Not every row has a clone size; where given, it reads once, few, many or a size class.

J gene: TRBJ1-2; V gene: TRBV5-1; D gene: -; clone size: -; CDR3 DNA: TGCGCCAGCAGCTCGACTAACTATGGCTACACCTTC; CDR3 protein: CASSSTNYGYTF
J gene: TRBJ2-5; V gene: TRBV7-9; D gene: -; clone size: -; CDR3 DNA: TGTGCCACGGGAGTCCAAGAGACCCAGTACTTC; CDR3 protein: CATGVQETQYF
J gene: TRBJ2-1; V gene: TRBV2; D gene: TRBD2; clone size: -; CDR3 DNA: TGTGCCAGCAGTGAACTAGCGGGAGATCCGTTCTTC; CDR3 protein: CASSELAGDPFF
J gene: TRBJ2-7; V gene: TRBV27; D gene: -; clone size: -; CDR3 DNA: TGTGCCAGCACGGGGCCCTCCTACGAGCAGTACTTC; CDR3 protein: CASTGPSYEQYF
J gene: TRBJ1-3; V gene: TRBV6-5; D gene: -; clone size: -; CDR3 DNA: TGTGCCAGTATGGGCTCTGGAAACACCATATATTTT; CDR3 protein: CASMGSGNTIYF
J gene: TRBJ2-7; V gene: TRBV28; D gene: TRBD1; clone size: -; CDR3 DNA: TGTGCCAGCAGAGGGACAGGGATTGGGACCTACGAGCAGTACTTC; CDR3 protein: CASRGTGIGTYEQYF
J gene: TRBJ2-7; V gene: TRBV27; D gene: -; clone size: -; CDR3 DNA: TGTGCCAGCAGTTCCCGACTGCGTCACAACTACGAGCAGTACTTC; CDR3 protein: CASSSRLRHNYEQYF
J gene: TRBJ1-5; V gene: TRBV2; D gene: -; clone size: -; CDR3 DNA: TGTGCCAGCAGTGAGGAAAGCAATCAGCCCCAGCATTTT; CDR3 protein: CASSEESNQPQHF
J gene: TRBJ1-4; V gene: TRBV30; D gene: TRBD1; clone size: -; CDR3 DNA: TGTGCCTGGAGTAGGGGGACAGCGGGTAATGAAAAACTGTTTTTT; CDR3 protein: CAWSRGTAGNEKLFF
J gene: TRBJ2-3; V gene: TRBV19; D gene: TRBD1; clone size: -; CDR3 DNA: TGTGCGACCGGGACAGAGTACACAGATACGCAGTATTTT; CDR3 protein: CATGTEYTDTQYF
J gene: TRBJ2-5; V gene: TRBV7-2; D gene: TRBD1; clone size: -; CDR3 DNA: TGTGCCAGCAGTTCGGACAGGTGGACTCAAGAGACCCAGTACTTC; CDR3 protein: CASSSDRWTQETQYF
J gene: TRBJ2-1; V gene: TRBV11-3; D gene: TRBD1; clone size: -; CDR3 DNA: TGTGCCAGCAGCCCTCGACAGGGAAGTCGGAATGAGCAGTTCTTC; CDR3 protein: CASSPRQGSRNEQFF
J gene: TRBJ2-3; V gene: TRBV7-8; D gene: -; clone size: -; CDR3 DNA: TGTGCCAGCAGCCCCAACACAGATACGCAGTATTTT; CDR3 protein: CASSPNTDTQYF
J gene: TRBJ2-5; V gene: TRBV10-1; D gene: -; clone size: -; CDR3 DNA: TGCGCCAGCAGTGAGGCGCCACAGGGCCAAGAGACCCAGTACTTC; CDR3 protein: CASSEAPQGQETQYF
J gene: TRBJ1-3; V gene: TRBV6-5; D gene: -; clone size: -; CDR3 DNA: TGTGCCAGCAGTTACTCCCCCGACTCTGGAAACACCATATATTTT; CDR3 protein: CASSYSPDSGNTIYF
J gene: TRBJ1-6; V gene: TRBV30; D gene: TRBD1; clone size: few; CDR3 DNA: TGTGCCTGGAGGGGACAGGGGATAAAGTCACCCCTCCACTTT; CDR3 protein: CAWRGQGIKSPLHF
J gene: TRBJ1-2; V gene: TRBV29-1; D gene: TRBD1; clone size: -; CDR3 DNA: TGCAGCGTTGGGGGACAGGGGCATGGCTACACCTTC; CDR3 protein: CSVGGQGHGYTF
J gene: TRBJ1-3; V gene: TRBV18; D gene: -; clone size: -; CDR3 DNA: TGTGCCAGCTCCCCTGATAACACCATATATTTT; CDR3 protein: CASSPDNTIYF
J gene: TRBJ2-7; V gene: TRBV11-2; D gene: -; clone size: few; CDR3 DNA: TGTGCCAGCAGTACTACTACCCCCGCCTACGAGCAGTACTTC; CDR3 protein: CASSTTTPAYEQYF
J gene: TRBJ2-3; V gene: TRBV4-3; D gene: TRBD2; clone size: -; CDR3 DNA: TGCGCCAGCAGCCAAGATTTCCCGGGGGGGGCGGGGGATACGCAGTATTTT; CDR3 protein: CASSQDFPGGAGDTQYF
J gene: TRBJ1-6; V gene: TRBV7-2; D gene: -; clone size: -; CDR3 DNA: TGTGCCAGCAGCTTAGAACCTAGATCACCCCTCCACTTT; CDR3 protein: CASSLEPRSPLHF
J gene: TRBJ1-5; V gene: TRBV19; D gene: TRBD1; clone size: -; CDR3 DNA: TGTGCCAGTAGTACTTCGACAGGGCCTAGAGGCAATCAGCCCCAGCATTTT; CDR3 protein: CASSTSTGPRGNQPQHF
J gene: TRBJ1-1; V gene: TRBV5-6; D gene: -; clone size: -; CDR3 DNA: TGTGCCAGCAGCGCGGGCCGTGGGCTCAGTGAAGCTTTCTTT; CDR3 protein: CASSAGRGLSEAFF
J gene: TRBJ2-7; V gene: TRBV7-3; D gene: -; clone size: -; CDR3 DNA: TGTGCCAGCAGCTCCCGGGACTTCTCCTACGAGCAGTACTTC; CDR3 protein: CASSSRDFSYEQYF
J gene: TRBJ1-6; V gene: TRBV10-3; D gene: -; clone size: -; CDR3 DNA: TGTGCCATCAGGGCCCCCGCAGGGCCCAATTCACCCCTCCACTTT; CDR3 protein: CAIRAPAGPNSPLHF
J gene: TRBJ2-1; V gene: TRBV7-2; D gene: -; clone size: -; CDR3 DNA: TGTGCCAGCAGCGGGGTCTCTGGGGGACTGCAGTTCTTC; CDR3 protein: CASSGVSGGLQFF
J gene: TRBJ2-7; V gene: TRBV7-2; D gene: -; clone size: -; CDR3 DNA: TGTGCCAGCAGCCCACGCAGGTTAGCGGCCGACGGAAGCTACGAGCAGTACTTC; CDR3 protein: CASSPRRLAADGSYEQYF
J gene: TRBJ1-1; V gene: TRBV7-2; D gene: TRBD1; clone size: -; CDR3 DNA: TGTGCCAGCAGCAGGGAGACAGGGATGGGAGAAGCTTTCTTT; CDR3 protein: CASSRETGMGEAFF
J gene: TRBJ2-2; V gene: TRBV6-5; D gene: -; clone size: -; CDR3 DNA: TGTGCCAGCAGGAACACCGCAGGGGAGCTGTTTTTT; CDR3 protein: CASRNTAGELFF
J gene: TRBJ2-7; V gene: TRBV7-2; D gene: -; clone size: -; CDR3 DNA: TGTGCCAGCAGCTTAGGTAGCCCCTACGAGCAGTACTTC; CDR3 protein: CASSLGSPYEQYF
J gene: TRBJ2-5; V gene: TRBV11-2; D gene: -; clone size: -; CDR3 DNA: TGTGCCAGCAGCTTTAGCGGAGGGGGGGAGACCCAGTACTTC; CDR3 protein: CASSFSGGGETQYF
J gene: TRBJ2-2; V gene: TRBV28; D gene: TRBD2; clone size: -; CDR3 DNA: TGTGCCAGCAGCCGACTAGCGGGAGGACAATCCGGGGAGCTGTTTTTT; CDR3 protein: CASSRLAGGQSGELFF
J gene: TRBJ2-1; V gene: TRBV4-3; D gene: -; clone size: -; CDR3 DNA: TGCGCCAGCAGCCAACTCACTAGAGATGAGCAGTTCTTC; CDR3 protein: CASSQLTRDEQFF